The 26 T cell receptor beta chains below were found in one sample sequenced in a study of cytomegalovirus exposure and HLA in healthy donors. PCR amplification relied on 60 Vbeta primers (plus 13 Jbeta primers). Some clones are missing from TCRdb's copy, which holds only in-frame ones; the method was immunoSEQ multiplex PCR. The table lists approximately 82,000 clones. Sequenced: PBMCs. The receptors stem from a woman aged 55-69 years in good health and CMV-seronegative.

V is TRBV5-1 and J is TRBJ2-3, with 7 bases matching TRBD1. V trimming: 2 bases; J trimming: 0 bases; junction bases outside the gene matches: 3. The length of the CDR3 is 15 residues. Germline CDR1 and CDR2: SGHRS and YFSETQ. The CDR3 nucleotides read TGCGCCAGCAGCTTTACAGGGGCTAGCACAGATACGCAGTATTTT. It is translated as CASSFTGASTDTQYF.

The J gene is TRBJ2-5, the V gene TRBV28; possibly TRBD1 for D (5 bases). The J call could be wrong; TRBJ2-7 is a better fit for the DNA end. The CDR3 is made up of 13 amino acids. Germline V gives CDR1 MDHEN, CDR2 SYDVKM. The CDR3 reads CASSVQTAYEQYF. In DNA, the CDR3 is TGTGCCAGCAGTGTCCAGACAGCCTACGAGCAGTACTTC.

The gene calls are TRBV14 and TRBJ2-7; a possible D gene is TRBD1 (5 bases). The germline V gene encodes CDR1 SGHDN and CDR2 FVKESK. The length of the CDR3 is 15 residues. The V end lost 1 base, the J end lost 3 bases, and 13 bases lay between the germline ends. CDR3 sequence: CASSQALDGHYEQYF. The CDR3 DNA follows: TGTGCCAGCAGCCAAGCGTTGGACGGACACTACGAGCAGTACTTC.

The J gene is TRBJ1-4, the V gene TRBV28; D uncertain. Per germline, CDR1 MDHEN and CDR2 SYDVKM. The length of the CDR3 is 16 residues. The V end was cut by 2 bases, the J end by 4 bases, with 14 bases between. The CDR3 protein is CASSLIRHGINEKLFF. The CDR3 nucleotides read TGTGCCAGCAGTTTAATCAGGCACGGCATTAATGAAAAACTGTTTTTT.

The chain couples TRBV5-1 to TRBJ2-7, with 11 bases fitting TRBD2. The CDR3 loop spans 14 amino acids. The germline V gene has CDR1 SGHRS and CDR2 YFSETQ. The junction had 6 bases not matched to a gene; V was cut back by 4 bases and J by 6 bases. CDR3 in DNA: TGCGCCAGCAGCGTGGCGGGACTAGCGGCCGAGCAGTACTTC. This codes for CASSVAGLAAEQYF.

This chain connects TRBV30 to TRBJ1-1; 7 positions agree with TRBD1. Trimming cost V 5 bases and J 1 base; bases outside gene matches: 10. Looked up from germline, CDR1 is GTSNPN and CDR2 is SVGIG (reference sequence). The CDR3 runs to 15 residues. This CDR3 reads CAWGNQGEGNTEAFF. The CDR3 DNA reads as TGTGCCTGGGGTAACCAGGGGGAAGGGAACACTGAAGCTTTCTTT.

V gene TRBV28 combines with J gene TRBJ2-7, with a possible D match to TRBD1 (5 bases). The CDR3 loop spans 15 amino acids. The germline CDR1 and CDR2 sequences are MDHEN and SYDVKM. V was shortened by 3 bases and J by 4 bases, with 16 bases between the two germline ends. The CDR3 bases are TGTGCCAGCAGTTTGGGCGGCAGGGTGCTATACGAGCAGTACTTC. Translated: CASSLGGRVLYEQYF.

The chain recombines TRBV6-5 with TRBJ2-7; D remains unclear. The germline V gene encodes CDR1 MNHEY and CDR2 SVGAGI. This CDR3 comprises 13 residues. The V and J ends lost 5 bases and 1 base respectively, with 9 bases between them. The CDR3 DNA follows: TGTGCCAGCAGTCAGGCAGTATCCTACGAGCAGTACTTC. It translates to CASSQAVSYEQYF.

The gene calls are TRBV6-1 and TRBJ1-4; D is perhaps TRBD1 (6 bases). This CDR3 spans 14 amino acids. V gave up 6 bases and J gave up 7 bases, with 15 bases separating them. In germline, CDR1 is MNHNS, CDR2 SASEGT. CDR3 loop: CASRTGGGPEKLFF. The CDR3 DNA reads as TGTGCCAGCAGGACCGGGGGGGGGCCTGAAAAACTGTTTTTT.

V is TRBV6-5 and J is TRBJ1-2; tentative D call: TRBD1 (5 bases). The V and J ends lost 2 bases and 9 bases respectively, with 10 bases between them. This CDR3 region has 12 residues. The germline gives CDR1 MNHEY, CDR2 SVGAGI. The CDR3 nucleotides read TGTGCCAGCAGTTACGAGGGGAGGAGCTACACCTTC. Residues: CASSYEGRSYTF.

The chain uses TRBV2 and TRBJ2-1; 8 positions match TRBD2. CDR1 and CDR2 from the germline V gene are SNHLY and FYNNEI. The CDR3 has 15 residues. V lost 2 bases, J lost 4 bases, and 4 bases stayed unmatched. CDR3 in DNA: TGTGCCAGCAGTGAAAGCGGGGGACCATACAATGAGCAGTTCTTC. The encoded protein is CASSESGGPYNEQFF.

The CDR3 DNA reads as TGTGCCAGCAGCTCACCGGGGACAGGGAGTAATTCACCCCTCCACTTT. As protein: CASSSPGTGSNSPLHF. The rearrangement joins TRBV5-4 to TRBJ1-6, with TRBD1 matching over 9 bases. The CDR3 runs 16 residues. The germline gives CDR1 SGHNT, CDR2 YYREEE (reference sequence). Unmatched junction bases numbered 7, after V lost 3 bases and J lost 6 bases.

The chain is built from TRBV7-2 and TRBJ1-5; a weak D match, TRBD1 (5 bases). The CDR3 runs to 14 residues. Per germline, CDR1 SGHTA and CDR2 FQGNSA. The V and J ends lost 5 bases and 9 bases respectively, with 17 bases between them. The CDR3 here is CASSPGPGGRPQHF. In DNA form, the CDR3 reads TGTGCCAGCAGCCCGGGACCAGGAGGGCGGCCCCAGCATTTT.

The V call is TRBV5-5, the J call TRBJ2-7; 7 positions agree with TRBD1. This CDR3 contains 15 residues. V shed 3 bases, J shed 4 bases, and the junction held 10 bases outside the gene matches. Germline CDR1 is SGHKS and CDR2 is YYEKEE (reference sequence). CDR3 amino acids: CASSSPRDSKYEQYF. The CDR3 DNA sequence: TGTGCCAGCAGCTCCCCCCGGGACAGCAAGTACGAGCAGTACTTC.

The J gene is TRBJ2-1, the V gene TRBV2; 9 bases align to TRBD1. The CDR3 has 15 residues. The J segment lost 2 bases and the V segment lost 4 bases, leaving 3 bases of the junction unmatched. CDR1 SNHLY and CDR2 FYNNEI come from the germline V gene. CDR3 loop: CASSATGGPYNEQFF. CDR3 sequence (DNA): TGTGCCAGCAGTGCAACAGGGGGCCCCTACAATGAGCAGTTCTTC.

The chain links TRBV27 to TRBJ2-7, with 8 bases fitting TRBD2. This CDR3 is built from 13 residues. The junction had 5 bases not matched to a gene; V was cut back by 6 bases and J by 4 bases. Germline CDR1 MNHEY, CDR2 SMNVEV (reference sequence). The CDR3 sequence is CASRFSGSYEQYF. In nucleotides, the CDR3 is TGTGCCAGCAGATTCAGCGGGAGTTACGAGCAGTACTTC.

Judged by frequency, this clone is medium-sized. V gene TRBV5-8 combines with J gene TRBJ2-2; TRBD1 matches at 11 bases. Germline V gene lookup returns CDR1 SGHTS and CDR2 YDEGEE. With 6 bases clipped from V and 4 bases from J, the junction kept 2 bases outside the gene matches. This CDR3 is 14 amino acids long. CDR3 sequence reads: CASKGTGGTGELFF. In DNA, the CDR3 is TGTGCCAGCAAGGGGACAGGGGGCACCGGGGAGCTGTTTTTT.

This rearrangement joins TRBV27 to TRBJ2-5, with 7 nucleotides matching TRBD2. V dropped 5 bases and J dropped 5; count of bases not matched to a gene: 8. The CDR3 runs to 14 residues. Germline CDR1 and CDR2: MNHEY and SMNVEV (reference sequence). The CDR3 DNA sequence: TGTGCCAGCAGTACCAAGACTAGCTGGGAGACCCAGTACTTC. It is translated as CASSTKTSWETQYF.

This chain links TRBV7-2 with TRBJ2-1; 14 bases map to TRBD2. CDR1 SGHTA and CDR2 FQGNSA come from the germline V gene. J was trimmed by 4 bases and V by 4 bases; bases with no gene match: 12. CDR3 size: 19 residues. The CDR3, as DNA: TGTGCCAGCAGCTCTGACTCGGGACTAGCGGGAGCCCCGTACAATGAGCAGTTCTTC. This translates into CASSSDSGLAGAPYNEQFF.

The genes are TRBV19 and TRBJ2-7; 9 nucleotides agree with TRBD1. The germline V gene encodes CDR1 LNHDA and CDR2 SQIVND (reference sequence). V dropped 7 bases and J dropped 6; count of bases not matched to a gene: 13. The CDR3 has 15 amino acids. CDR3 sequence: CASNPGTGWPGEQYF. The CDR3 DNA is TGTGCCAGTAACCCCGGGACAGGGTGGCCTGGCGAGCAGTACTTC.

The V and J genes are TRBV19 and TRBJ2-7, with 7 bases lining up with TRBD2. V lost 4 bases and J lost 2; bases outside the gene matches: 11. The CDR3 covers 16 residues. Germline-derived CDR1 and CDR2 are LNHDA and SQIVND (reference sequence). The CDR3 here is CASSNGPFSGPYEQYF. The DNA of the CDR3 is TGTGCCAGTAGTAATGGCCCTTTTAGCGGGCCCTACGAGCAGTACTTC.

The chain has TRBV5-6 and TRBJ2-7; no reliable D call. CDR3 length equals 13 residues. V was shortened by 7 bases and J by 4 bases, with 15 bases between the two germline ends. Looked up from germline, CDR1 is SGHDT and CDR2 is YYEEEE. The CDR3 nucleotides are TGTGCCAGCGCGCGGATGGGTCAATACGAGCAGTACTTC. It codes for CASARMGQYEQYF.

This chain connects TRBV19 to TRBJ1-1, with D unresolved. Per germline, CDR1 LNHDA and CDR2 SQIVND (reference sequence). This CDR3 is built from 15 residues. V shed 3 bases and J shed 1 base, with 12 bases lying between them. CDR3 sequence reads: CASSILLQKNTEAFF. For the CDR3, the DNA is TGTGCCAGTAGTATTTTATTGCAGAAGAACACTGAAGCTTTCTTT.

CDR3 protein: CASSQQEGTEAFF. In nucleotides, the CDR3 is TGTGCCAGCAGTCAACAGGAGGGGACTGAAGCTTTCTTT. The chain uses TRBV27 and TRBJ1-1; TRBD1 might be the D (5 bases). The CDR3 consists of 13 residues. The V end was cut by 5 bases, the J end by 5 bases, with 12 bases between. In germline, CDR1 is MNHEY, CDR2 SMNVEV (reference sequence).

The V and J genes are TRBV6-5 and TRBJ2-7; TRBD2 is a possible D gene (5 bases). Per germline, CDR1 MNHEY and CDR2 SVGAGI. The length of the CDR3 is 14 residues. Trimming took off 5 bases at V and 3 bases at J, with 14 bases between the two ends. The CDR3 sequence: CASSDSLGSYEQYF. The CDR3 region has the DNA TGTGCCAGCAGTGATTCACTAGGGAGCTACGAGCAGTACTTC.

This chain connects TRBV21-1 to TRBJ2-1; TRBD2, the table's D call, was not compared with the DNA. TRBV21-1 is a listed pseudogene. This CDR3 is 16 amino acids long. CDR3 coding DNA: TGTGCCAGCAGTAAGGGACTAGCGGGAGAGGTTAATGAGCAGTTCTTC. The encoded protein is CASSKGLAGEVNEQFF.